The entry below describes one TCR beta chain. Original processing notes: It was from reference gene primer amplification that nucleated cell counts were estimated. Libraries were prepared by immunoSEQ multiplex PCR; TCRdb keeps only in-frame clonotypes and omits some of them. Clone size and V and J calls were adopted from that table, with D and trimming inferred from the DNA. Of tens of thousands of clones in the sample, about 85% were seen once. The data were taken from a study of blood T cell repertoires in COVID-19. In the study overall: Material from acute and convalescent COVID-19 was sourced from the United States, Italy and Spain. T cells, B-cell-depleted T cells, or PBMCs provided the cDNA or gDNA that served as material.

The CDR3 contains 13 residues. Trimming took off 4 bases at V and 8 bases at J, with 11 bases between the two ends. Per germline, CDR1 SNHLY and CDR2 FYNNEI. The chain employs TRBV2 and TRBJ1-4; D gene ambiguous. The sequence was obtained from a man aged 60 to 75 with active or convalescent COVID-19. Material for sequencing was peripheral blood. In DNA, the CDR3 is TGTGCCAGCAGTGCGCGGGGTGGGGAAAAACTGTTTTTT. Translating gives CASSARGGEKLFF.